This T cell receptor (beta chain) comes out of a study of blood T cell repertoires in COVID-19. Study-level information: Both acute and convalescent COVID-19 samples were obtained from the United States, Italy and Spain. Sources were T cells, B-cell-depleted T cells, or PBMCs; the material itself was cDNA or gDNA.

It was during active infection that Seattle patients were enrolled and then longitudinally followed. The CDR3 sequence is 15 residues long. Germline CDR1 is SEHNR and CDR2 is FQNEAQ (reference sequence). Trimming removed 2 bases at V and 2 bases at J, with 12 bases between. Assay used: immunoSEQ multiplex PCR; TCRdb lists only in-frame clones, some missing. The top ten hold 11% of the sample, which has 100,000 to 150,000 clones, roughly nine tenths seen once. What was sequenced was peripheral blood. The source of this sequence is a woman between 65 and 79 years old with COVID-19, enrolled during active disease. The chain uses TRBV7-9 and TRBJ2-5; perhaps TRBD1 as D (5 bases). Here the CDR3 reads CASSLQLGRQETQYF. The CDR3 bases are TGTGCCAGCAGCTTACAGTTGGGGCGGCAAGAGACCCAGTACTTC. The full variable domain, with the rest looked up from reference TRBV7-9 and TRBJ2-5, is DTGVSQNPRHKITKRGQNVTFRCDPISEHNRLYWYRQTLGQGPEFLTYFQNEAQLEKSRLLSDRFSAERPKGSFSTLEIQRTEQGDSAMYLCASSLQLGRQETQYFGPGTRLLVL.